This TCR beta chain was sequenced for a study of T-cell memory formation after mild COVID-19. Study observations and caveats: In pre-infection memory, a portion of responding clones appeared, which suggested that cross-reactive memory joined. Day 15 to 85 contracting clones showed balanced CD4/CD8; later expanders leaned CD4+.

TCR alpha and TCR beta cDNA libraries carrying sample barcodes and UMIs came from 5'RACE with constant-segment primers. TCRdb passed the 5' RACE reads through MiXCR, listing each CDR3 protein once. This table holds just over 350,000 distinct CDR3 sequences, around 14% found once. V dropped 4 bases and J dropped 3 bases, with 9 bases sitting between them. CDR1 is MNHEY, CDR2 SVGEGT, per germline. This CDR3 has 14 residues. Comment on this clonotype: Its specificity is unknown.

The sequenced sample was PBMCs or a T cell subset sorted from them (not recorded which). This TCR derives from a man between 18 and 29 years old who had mild COVID-19 (a few samples of this study predate the infection). Cell type and time point are not known. This chain links TRBV6-2 or TRBV6-3 with TRBJ2-2; D remains ambiguous. CDR3 nucleotide sequence: TGTGCCAGCAGTTTTACCGGAGACACCGGGGAGCTGTTTTTT. It encodes CASSFTGDTGELFF.